The T cell receptor (beta chain) described here comes from a study of T cells expressing NK-cell markers. Study at large: Sorted CD3+CD56-NKG2C+, CD3+CD56+NKG2C+ and CD3+CD56+NKG2C- T cells supplied the TCR beta repertoires. Eight donors were sequenced, of whom seven were HCMV-seropositive, while the remaining one was HCMV-seronegative.

After re-calling the 5' RACE reads, TCRdb lists one entry per CDR3 protein, DNA absent. The table lists about 260,000 distinct CDR3 sequences. Points on this clonotype: The antigen is unknown.

Study-wide points: There were a few donors in whom these clonotypes also led the CD3+CD56-NKG2C+ fraction. Among CD8+ T cells from 5 to 7 donors, dominant NKG2C+ clonotypes accounted for about 1.0-7.0%.

The CDR3 consists of 18 residues. CDR1 is SSHAT and CDR2 is FNYEAQ in the germline V gene (reference sequence). Sequences were obtained from blood T cells: a sorted CD56 or NKG2C T cell subset, CD4+ or CD8+ T cells, or bulk PBMC T cells (not recorded which). This receptor was taken from a woman between 18 and 70 years old in good health. The V gene is TRBV7-7, the J gene TRBJ2-1; there is no DNA to check the TCRdb D call of TRBD2. CDR3: CASSSGLAGGLVYNEQFF.